This is a list of T cell receptor beta chains from one sample in a study of T cells after yellow fever vaccination. TCRdb re-analysed the 5' RACE reads in MiXCR, keeping a single row per CDR3 protein. The table records hundreds of thousands of distinct CDR3 sequences, over 3.5% of them present only once. This sample comprised PBMCs, obtained 5 days after the yellow fever booster vaccination. These TCRs come from a man aged 18 to 29 who received the YFV17D yellow fever vaccine. Each CDR3 is given with its conserved first and last residue. A D gene is named only where the DNA matches it firmly. Rows may omit the clone size; those that give it use once, few, many or a size class.

clone size	D gene	J gene	V gene	CDR3 protein	CDR3 DNA
.	.	TRBJ1-1	TRBV6-1	CASMGGASTEAFF	TGTGCCAGCATGGGGGGAGCCAGCACTGAAGCTTTCTTT
many	.	TRBJ1-1	TRBV29-1	CSVASTGNTEAFF	TGCAGCGTTGCTTCGACGGGGAACACTGAAGCTTTCTTT
few	.	TRBJ1-1	TRBV3-1	CASSQSQNTEAFF	TGTGCCAGCAGCCAATCCCAGAACACTGAAGCTTTCTTT
many	.	TRBJ1-2	TRBV7-6	CASSLRGLPSYGYTF	TGTGCCAGCAGCTTAAGGGGCCTTCCCTCCTATGGCTACACCTTC
.	TRBD1	TRBJ2-1	TRBV20-1	CSATGTGKYNEQFF	TGCAGTGCCACCGGGACAGGGAAATACAATGAGCAGTTCTTC
many	.	TRBJ2-1	TRBV2	CASSESLVRGEQFF	TGTGCCAGCAGTGAGAGCTTGGTGAGAGGTGAGCAGTTCTTC
.	.	TRBJ1-2	TRBV20-1	CSAREDSQGGYTF	TGCAGTGCTAGAGAAGACAGTCAGGGCGGCTACACCTTC
few	.	TRBJ2-5	TRBV7-9	CASSADMETQYF	TGTGCCAGCAGCGCCGATATGGAGACCCAGTACTTC
many	.	TRBJ1-3	TRBV9	CASSLRGGAAGNTIYF	TGTGCCAGCAGCCTACGTGGGGGGGCCGCAGGAAACACCATATATTTT
.	.	TRBJ2-3	TRBV20-1	CSAFHPLSTDTQYF	TGCAGTGCCTTCCACCCCTTAAGCACAGATACGCAGTATTTT
few	.	TRBJ2-3	TRBV20-1	CTCSGALTDTQYF	TGCACCTGCTCGGGAGCACTCACAGATACGCAGTATTTT
few	TRBD1	TRBJ1-4	TRBV19	CASNEGQATNEKLFF	TGTGCCAGTAATGAAGGACAGGCAACTAATGAAAAACTGTTTTTT
.	.	TRBJ1-2	TRBV29-1	CSVEAGTFNYGYTF	TGCAGCGTTGAAGCCGGGACCTTTAACTATGGCTACACCTTC
.	.	TRBJ2-3	TRBV5-8	CASSLYPSTDTQYF	TGTGCCAGCAGCTTATATCCTAGCACAGATACGCAGTATTTT
few	.	TRBJ2-2	TRBV20-1	CSAGGGRELFF	TGCAGTGCTGGCGGGGGCCGGGAGCTGTTTTTT
many	TRBD1	TRBJ1-2	TRBV29-1	CSVVAGQGSRYTF	TGCAGCGTTGTCGCGGGACAGGGGTCGCGCTACACCTTC
.	.	TRBJ2-2	TRBV6-5	CASRYKGRANTGELFF	TGTGCCAGCAGATACAAAGGCCGGGCTAACACCGGGGAGCTGTTTTTT
many	TRBD1	TRBJ2-3	TRBV7-8	CASSLALDREDTQYF	TGTGCCAGCAGCTTAGCGCTGGACAGGGAAGATACGCAGTATTTT
few	.	TRBJ1-2	TRBV6-5	CATETGNYGYTF	TGTGCCACCGAGACGGGGAACTATGGCTACACCTTC
many	.	TRBJ1-1	TRBV29-1	CSVEKRQLNTEAFF	TGCAGCGTTGAAAAGAGACAGCTGAACACTGAAGCTTTCTTT
few	TRBD2	TRBJ2-5	TRBV18	CASSPTASGGQYQETQYF	TGTGCCAGCTCACCAACGGCTAGCGGGGGGCAATACCAAGAGACCCAGTACTTC
.	.	TRBJ1-6	TRBV30	CAWEGIPNSPLHF	TGTGCCTGGGAGGGGATTCCTAATTCACCCCTCCACTTT
many	TRBD2	TRBJ2-2	TRBV20-1	CSARENTGTSYIGELFF	TGCAGTGCTAGAGAGAACACCGGGACTAGCTACATCGGGGAGCTGTTTTTT
many	.	TRBJ2-7	TRBV29-1	CSVRDGYEQYF	TGCAGCGTGCGCGATGGCTACGAGCAGTACTTC
.	.	TRBJ2-5	TRBV5-1	CASSFGGVFGETQYF	TGCGCCAGCAGCTTCGGCGGAGTTTTCGGGGAGACCCAGTACTTC
few	TRBD1	TRBJ1-1	TRBV12-3/TRBV12-4	CATTDGQGNTEAFF	TGTGCCACCACCGACGGACAGGGGAACACTGAAGCTTTCTTT
few	TRBD1	TRBJ1-6	TRBV27	CASSPIAGTGGEYSPLHF	TGTGCCAGCAGTCCTATCGCCGGGACAGGGGGAGAATATTCACCCCTCCACTTT
.	TRBD1	TRBJ2-3	TRBV6-5	CASSYSGQGRTDTQYF	TGTGCCAGCAGTTACTCCGGACAGGGAAGGACAGATACGCAGTATTTT
few	TRBD1	TRBJ2-5	TRBV6-5	CASSYFGQGPQTQYF	TGTGCCAGCAGTTACTTCGGACAGGGCCCCCAAACCCAGTACTTC
many	TRBD2	TRBJ2-3	TRBV12-3/TRBV12-4	CASSFFFFPPGLAERDTQYF	TGTGCCAGCAGTTTCTTTTTTTTCCCCCCGGGACTAGCGGAAAGGGATACGCAGTATTTT
few	.	TRBJ1-5	TRBV18	CASSPRDPAFGQPQHF	TGTGCCAGCTCACCACGCGATCCCGCTTTTGGTCAGCCCCAGCATTTT
few	TRBD2	TRBJ2-1	TRBV7-8	CASRLAGGDEQFF	TGTGCCAGCCGCTTAGCGGGGGGCGATGAGCAGTTCTTC
many	TRBD2	TRBJ2-3	TRBV7-8	CASRRLAGGTDTQYF	TGTGCCAGCAGACGACTAGCGGGGGGGACAGATACGCAGTATTTT
few	.	TRBJ2-5	TRBV6-5	CASSYSQPGWETQYF	TGTGCCAGCAGTTACTCTCAGCCGGGGTGGGAGACCCAGTACTTC
few	TRBD2	TRBJ2-5	TRBV12-3/TRBV12-4	CASSPTSGRETQYF	TGTGCCAGCAGCCCTACTAGCGGACGGGAGACCCAGTACTTC
few	TRBD1	TRBJ1-2	TRBV6-5	CASSYGTGGIGGYTF	TGTGCCAGCAGTTACGGGACAGGGGGCATCGGAGGCTACACCTTC
.	.	TRBJ1-1	TRBV12-3/TRBV12-4	CAIRQGGRAFF	TGTGCCATCAGGCAGGGTGGGCGAGCTTTCTTT
many	.	TRBJ1-1	TRBV15	CATSRDVEGAFF	TGTGCCACCAGCAGAGATGTCGAGGGAGCTTTCTTT
.	.	TRBJ2-7	TRBV5-1	CASKGGVGSYEQYF	TGCGCCAGCAAAGGGGGGGTCGGCTCCTACGAGCAGTACTTC
few	.	TRBJ2-1	TRBV20-1	CSAYYNEQFF	TGCAGTGCTTACTACAATGAGCAGTTCTTC
few	TRBD1	TRBJ2-3	TRBV7-9	CASSLPGTGFLADTQYF	TGTGCCAGCAGCTTACCCGGGACAGGGTTTTTAGCAGATACGCAGTATTTT
few	TRBD2	TRBJ2-3	TRBV7-2	CASSLLAGGEDTQYF	TGTGCCAGCAGCTTACTAGCGGGGGGGGAGGATACGCAGTATTTT
many	TRBD1	TRBJ2-2	TRBV12-3/TRBV12-4	CASSLAGTGNTGELFF	TGTGCCAGCAGCCTAGCCGGGACAGGGAACACCGGGGAGCTGTTTTTT
many	.	TRBJ2-5	TRBV15	CATSREAAQETQYF	TGTGCCACCAGCAGAGAGGCAGCCCAAGAGACCCAGTACTTC
many	.	TRBJ1-6	TRBV5-6	CASSLVRGINSPLHF	TGTGCCAGCAGCTTGGTCCGGGGGATAAATTCACCCCTCCACTTT
many	TRBD2	TRBJ2-3	TRBV29-1	CSVAREVTDTQYF	TGCAGCGTTGCTCGGGAGGTCACAGATACGCAGTATTTT
few	.	TRBJ2-2	TRBV12-3/TRBV12-4	CASSQGSLNTGELFF	TGTGCCAGCAGCCAGGGGTCCCTGAACACCGGGGAGCTGTTTTTT
few	.	TRBJ2-7	TRBV7-2	CASSLGTSSYYEQYF	TGTGCCAGCAGCTTAGGCACGTCCTCCTACTACGAGCAGTACTTC
.	.	TRBJ2-3	TRBV5-1	CASSQMDARVGGRDTQYF	TGCGCCAGCAGCCAAATGGACGCCCGGGTGGGGGGTAGAGATACGCAGTATTTT
few	.	TRBJ1-5	TRBV6-6	CASRWDGNLNQPQHF	TGTGCCAGCAGATGGGACGGAAACTTAAATCAGCCCCAGCATTTT
.	.	TRBJ2-5	TRBV27	CASSRGSQGDQYF	TGTGCCAGCAGTCGGGGGAGCCAGGGGGACCAGTACTTC
many	TRBD2	TRBJ2-5	TRBV5-1	CASSASGSRETQYF	TGCGCCAGCAGCGCAAGCGGGAGTCGGGAGACCCAGTACTTC
many	TRBD2	TRBJ2-3	TRBV5-1	CASSSLAGGSDTQYF	TGCGCCAGCAGCTCGCTAGCGGGGGGGTCAGATACGCAGTATTTT
.	.	TRBJ1-1	TRBV14	CASSQQTGGSEAFF	TGTGCCAGCAGCCAACAAACAGGTGGGAGTGAAGCTTTCTTT
.	TRBD2	TRBJ2-3	TRBV2	CASSPRLAGVADTQYF	TGTGCCAGCAGTCCTAGACTAGCGGGGGTTGCAGATACGCAGTATTTT
.	.	TRBJ2-3	TRBV15	CATSRVQADTQYF	TGTGCCACCAGCAGAGTGCAGGCAGATACGCAGTATTTT
.	.	TRBJ1-4	TRBV29-1	CSVVETGGSEKLFF	TGCAGCGTTGTCGAGACAGGAGGGAGTGAAAAACTGTTTTTT